The 27 T cell receptor beta chains reported below all come from one sample, sequenced in a study of cytomegalovirus exposure and HLA in healthy donors. Primers included in the PCR were 60 Vbeta and 13 Jbeta primers. TCRdb's copy holds only in-frame clones and misses some; the assay was immunoSEQ multiplex PCR. Of under 150,000 clones in the sample, 70% to 80% were seen once. Sequenced sample: PBMCs. All receptors derive from a woman between 40 and 55 years old in good health and CMV-seropositive.

The V gene is TRBV30, the J gene TRBJ2-1; D is possibly TRBD1 (5 bases). The CDR3 loop spans 15 amino acids. V dropped 0 bases and J dropped 6 bases, with 15 bases sitting between them. CDR1 is GTSNPN and CDR2 is SVGIG in the germline V gene (reference sequence). In DNA form, the CDR3 reads TGTGCCTGGAGTGTACAGGTTAGATCGCGCAATGAGCAGTTCTTC. Protein sequence: CAWSVQVRSRNEQFF.

The chain uses TRBV5-5 and TRBJ2-5, with 13 positions matching TRBD2. The junction had 8 bases not matched to a gene; V was cut back by 0 bases and J by 0 bases. The CDR3 has 19 amino acids. Germline V gene lookup returns CDR1 SGHKS and CDR2 YYEKEE (reference sequence). The CDR3 DNA reads as TGTGCCAGCAGCTTGGGACTAGCGGGAGGCCTAGGCTACCAAGAGACCCAGTACTTC. Protein: CASSLGLAGGLGYQETQYF. The full variable domain, with the rest looked up from reference TRBV5-5 and TRBJ2-5, is DAGVTQSPTHLIKTRGQQVTLRCSPISGHKSVSWYQQVLGQGPQFIFQYYEKEERGRGNFPDRFSARQFPNYSSELNVNALLLGDSALYLCASSLGLAGGLGYQETQYFGPGTRLLVL.

The DNA of the CDR3 is TGTGCCAGCAGCGACTGGACAGGGTCTCGGGAGACCCAGTACTTC. Protein product: CASSDWTGSRETQYF. The chain employs TRBV9 and TRBJ2-5; 8 bases line up with TRBD1. The V and J ends lost 3 bases and 5 bases, in that order; junction bases with no gene match: 9. Germline-derived CDR1 and CDR2 are SGDLS and YYNGEE. The CDR3 length is 15 residues.

V gene TRBV27 combines with J gene TRBJ2-1, with TRBD1 matching over 9 bases. Germline lookup yields CDR1 MNHEY and CDR2 SMNVEV (reference sequence). The CDR3 sequence is 14 residues long. V was pared by 6 bases and J by 7 bases, with 7 bases of the junction left unmatched. CDR3 in amino acids: CASSSLGQGNEQFF. For the CDR3, the DNA is TGTGCCAGCAGCTCCCTTGGACAGGGGAATGAGCAGTTCTTC.

The chain carries TRBV4-1 and TRBJ2-7; possibly TRBD1 for D (5 bases). V gave up 0 bases and J gave up 0 bases, with 9 bases separating them. CDR1 and CDR2 (germline): MGHRA, YSYEKL. The length of the CDR3 is 15 residues. The CDR3 reads CASSQDPTASYEQYF. CDR3 DNA: TGCGCCAGCAGCCAAGACCCGACAGCCTCCTACGAGCAGTACTTC.

This clone has only one observation. This chain's CDR3 is CASSFQTQVMNTEAFF. CDR3 nucleotides: TGTGCCAGCAGTTTCCAAACACAGGTTATGAACACTGAAGCTTTCTTT. This chain connects TRBV6-5 to TRBJ1-1, with D possibly TRBD1 on 5 matching bases. The CDR3 runs 16 residues. The ends were cut back, 4 bases at V and 0 bases at J, with 15 bases in the middle. CDR1 is MNHEY and CDR2 is SVGAGI in the germline V gene.

The V gene is TRBV7-2, the J gene TRBJ2-2; the D gene is possibly TRBD2 (5 bases). Germline lookup yields CDR1 SGHTA and CDR2 FQGNSA. The CDR3 totals 17 residues. The V and J ends lost 4 bases and 4 bases respectively, with 19 bases between them. The CDR3 loop is CASSYGPGVLRTGELFF. CDR3 nucleotide sequence: TGTGCCAGCAGCTACGGGCCCGGGGTCTTACGCACCGGGGAGCTGTTTTTT.

This clone was recorded only once. The chain uses TRBV7-9 and TRBJ2-7; 10 bases map to TRBD2. Trimming removed 5 bases from V and 2 bases from J; junction bases left unmatched: 6. The CDR3 totals 15 residues. Germline CDR1 is SEHNR and CDR2 is FQNEAQ (reference sequence). The CDR3 nucleotides read TGTGCCAGCAGCCCGCCCCTAGCGGGAGCCTACGAGCAGTACTTC. Amino acids: CASSPPLAGAYEQYF.

In DNA form, the CDR3 reads TGCGCCAGCAGCCAAGGGACAGAGGGAATTTATACGCAGTATTTT. It yields the protein CASSQGTEGIYTQYF. The gene calls are TRBV4-3 and TRBJ2-3; possibly TRBD1 for D (6 bases). Trimming left V 1 base short and J 7 bases short, with 15 bases between. In germline, CDR1 is LGHNA, CDR2 YSLEER. CDR3 length: 15 amino acids.

The chain joins TRBV5-4 to TRBJ2-1, with TRBD2 identical over 7 bases. CDR1 is SGHNT, CDR2 YYREEE, per germline (reference sequence). V gave up 4 bases and J gave up 2 bases; unmatched junction bases: 6. The CDR3 runs 15 residues. The CDR3 DNA sequence: TGTGCCAGCAGCCTCGACCGGGGGGCCTACAATGAGCAGTTCTTC. It is translated as CASSLDRGAYNEQFF.

This clone was found a few times. V and J are TRBV7-9 and TRBJ1-1; unclear D gene. The V gene's germline CDR1 is SEHNR and CDR2 FQNEAQ (reference sequence). The ends were cut back, 4 bases at V and 7 bases at J, with 13 bases in the middle. The CDR3 spans 13 residues. CDR3 loop: CASSSRPRVEAFF. The CDR3 bases are TGTGCCAGCAGCTCCCGACCCCGGGTTGAAGCTTTCTTT.

The chain couples TRBV30 to TRBJ2-1; a possible D gene is TRBD1 (5 bases). With 0 bases removed from V and 2 bases from J, the gap between germline ends came to 11 bases. The CDR3 length is 15 residues. In germline, CDR1 is GTSNPN, CDR2 SVGIG (reference sequence). In DNA form, the CDR3 reads TGTGCCTGGAGTGTAGGTCAGGGCCCCTACAATGAGCAGTTCTTC. Encoded protein: CAWSVGQGPYNEQFF.

The chain couples TRBV19 to TRBJ2-7; 7 nucleotides match TRBD1. CDR1 is LNHDA, CDR2 SQIVND, per germline (reference sequence). The CDR3 totals 16 residues. The J segment lost 2 bases and the V segment lost 4 bases, leaving 11 bases of the junction unmatched. CDR3 in amino acids: CASSNYTGTDPYEQYF. In nucleotides, the CDR3 is TGTGCCAGTAGTAACTACACCGGGACAGACCCCTACGAGCAGTACTTC.

The CDR3 loop reads CASSHRDRPRDTEAFF. The DNA of the CDR3 is TGTGCCAGCAGCCACCGGGACAGGCCCCGGGACACTGAAGCTTTCTTT. This chain joins TRBV7-8 and TRBJ1-1, with 8 bases matching TRBD1. Germline CDR1 is SGHVS and CDR2 is FQNEAQ. This CDR3 region has 16 residues. V lost 5 bases to trimming and J lost 3 bases; unmatched junction nucleotides: 11.

The genes are TRBV19 and TRBJ2-1; 10 nucleotides match TRBD2. This CDR3 contains 15 residues. V lost 2 bases and J lost 9; bases outside the gene matches: 7. Germline V gene data show CDR1 as LNHDA and CDR2 as SQIVND (reference sequence). This chain's CDR3 is CASSIRAGGSGEQFF. Written as DNA, the CDR3 is TGTGCCAGTAGTATACGAGCGGGGGGGAGCGGTGAGCAGTTCTTC. Looking up the rest from reference TRBV19 and TRBJ2-1 gives the full variable domain: DGGITQSPKYLFRKEGQNVTLSCEQNLNHDAMYWYRQDPGQGLRLIYYSQIVNDFQKGDIAEGYSVSREKKESFPLTVTSAQKNPTAFYLCASSIRAGGSGEQFFGPGTRLTVL.

This clone was picked up a small number of times. The chain uses TRBV27 and TRBJ1-2; no firm D call. The V end lost 3 bases, the J end lost 8 bases, and 13 bases lay between the germline ends. Germline V CDR1 and CDR2: MNHEY, SMNVEV (reference sequence). There are 13 residues in the CDR3. CDR3 DNA: TGTGCCAGCAGTTTTACGGCAGGCGGGGGCTACACCTTC. It is translated as CASSFTAGGGYTF.

This rearrangement joins TRBV6-1 to TRBJ1-1; D not certain. Germline V lookup: CDR1 MNHNS, CDR2 SASEGT. The CDR3 has 13 residues. The V end lost 7 bases, the J end lost 4 bases, and 13 bases lay between the germline ends. CDR3 amino acids: CASTRGGSTEAFF. CDR3 DNA sequence: TGTGCCAGCACTAGAGGAGGGTCCACTGAAGCTTTCTTT.

The chain is built from TRBV7-9 and TRBJ2-1, with TRBD2 matching 10 bases. V lost 5 bases and J lost 5; bases outside the gene matches: 15. CDR1 and CDR2 (germline): SEHNR, FQNEAQ (reference sequence). CDR3 size: 18 residues. The CDR3 is CASSPRRVLAGANNEQFF. CDR3 in DNA: TGTGCCAGCAGCCCGAGGAGGGTTCTAGCGGGAGCCAACAATGAGCAGTTCTTC.

The chain uses TRBV5-6 and TRBJ2-7; TRBD2 matches 7 bases. Germline lookup yields CDR1 SGHDT and CDR2 YYEEEE. Trimming took 5 bases from V and 4 from J; bases not matched to a gene: 9. CDR3 length equals 14 residues. The CDR3: CASRDGLGVYEQYF. The CDR3 nucleotides read TGTGCCAGCAGGGATGGACTAGGGGTATACGAGCAGTACTTC.

The chain is built from TRBV6-6 and TRBJ1-1; TRBD1 aligns across 8 bases. CDR3 length: 13 amino acids. V gave up 6 bases and J gave up 6 bases; unmatched junction bases: 6. Germline CDR1 MNHNY, CDR2 SVGAGI (reference sequence). The CDR3 region has the DNA TGTGCCAGCAGCGGACAGGGAATAGCTGAAGCTTTCTTT. It yields the protein CASSGQGIAEAFF.

This rearrangement joins TRBV5-1 to TRBJ2-1, with TRBD1 matching 10 bases. The germline V gene has CDR1 SGHRS and CDR2 YFSETQ. The CDR3 consists of 15 residues. V shed 3 bases and J 2 bases; nucleotides not matched to a gene: 2. In DNA form, the CDR3 reads TGCGCCAGCAGCTGGACAGGGGGTCCCTACAATGAGCAGTTCTTC. Protein product: CASSWTGGPYNEQFF.

The chain couples TRBV11-1 to TRBJ1-1; D is undetermined. The CDR3 has 14 amino acids. The germline CDR1 and CDR2 sequences are SGHAT and FQDESV (reference sequence). V was pared by 1 base and J by 0 bases, with 6 bases between. CDR3 in amino acids: CASSLGRLNTEAFF. The CDR3 DNA sequence: TGTGCCAGCAGCTTAGGGAGACTGAACACTGAAGCTTTCTTT.

J is TRBJ1-2 and V is TRBV2, with D perhaps matching TRBD1 (6 bases). The CDR3 is 14 amino acids. V was pared by 3 bases and J by 4 bases, with 12 bases between. Looked up from germline, CDR1 is SNHLY and CDR2 is FYNNEI. Written as DNA, the CDR3 is TGTGCCAGCAGTGATCATAGGGGGGGCTATGGCTACACCTTC. This encodes CASSDHRGGYGYTF. Drawing the rest from reference TRBV2 and TRBJ1-2, the complete variable domain is EPEVTQTPSHQVTQMGQEVILRCVPISNHLYFYWYRQILGQKVEFLVSFYNNEISEKSEIFDDQFSVERPDGSNFTLKIRSTKLEDSAMYFCASSDHRGGYGYTFGSGTRLTVV.

This sequence joins TRBV13 and TRBJ2-3; 7 positions match TRBD1. J was trimmed by 1 base and V by 2 bases; bases with no gene match: 3. There are 15 residues in the CDR3. Germline lookup yields CDR1 PRHDT and CDR2 FYEKMQ (reference sequence). CDR3 sequence reads: CASSLRQGGTDTQYF. CDR3 DNA sequence: TGTGCCAGCAGCTTAAGACAGGGAGGCACAGATACGCAGTATTTT.

This clone appeared a single time. In nucleotides, the CDR3 is TGTGCCAGCGGCGTATGGGGGCCGAGGGAGCAGTACTTC. It codes for CASGVWGPREQYF. This chain uses TRBV27 with TRBJ2-7, with a tentative D call TRBD1 (6 bases). This CDR3 has 13 residues. Germline CDR1 MNHEY, CDR2 SMNVEV (reference sequence). V was cut by 8 bases and J by 7 bases, with 18 bases left in between.

The V call is TRBV27, the J call TRBJ2-7; weak D call: TRBD2 (5 bases). The V end lost 0 bases, the J end lost 5 bases, and 20 bases lay between the germline ends. This CDR3 is built from 17 residues. Germline CDR1 MNHEY, CDR2 SMNVEV (reference sequence). The CDR3 sequence is CASSLSISRASQDEQYF. CDR3 DNA: TGTGCCAGCAGTTTATCTATCTCGCGGGCTAGTCAGGACGAGCAGTACTTC.

The chain recombines TRBV18 with TRBJ1-2, with a weak D call TRBD1 (6 bases). Germline loops: CDR1 KGHSH, CDR2 LQKENI. The CDR3 length is 15 residues. Trimming removed 0 bases at V and 8 bases at J, with 16 bases between. CDR3 protein: CASSPPLGQTGGYTF. In DNA form, the CDR3 reads TGTGCCAGCTCACCACCGTTAGGACAGACGGGAGGCTACACCTTC.